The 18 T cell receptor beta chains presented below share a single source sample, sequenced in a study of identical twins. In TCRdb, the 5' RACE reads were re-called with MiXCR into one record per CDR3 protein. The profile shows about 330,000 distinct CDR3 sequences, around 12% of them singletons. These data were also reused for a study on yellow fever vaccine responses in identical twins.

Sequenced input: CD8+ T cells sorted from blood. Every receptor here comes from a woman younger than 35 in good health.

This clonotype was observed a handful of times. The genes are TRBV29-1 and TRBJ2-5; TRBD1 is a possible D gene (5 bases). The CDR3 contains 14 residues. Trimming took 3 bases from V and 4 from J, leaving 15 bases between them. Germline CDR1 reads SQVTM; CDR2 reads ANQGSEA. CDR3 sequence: CSVDEGVAGETQYF. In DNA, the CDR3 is TGCAGCGTTGACGAAGGGGTGGCAGGAGAGACCCAGTACTTC.

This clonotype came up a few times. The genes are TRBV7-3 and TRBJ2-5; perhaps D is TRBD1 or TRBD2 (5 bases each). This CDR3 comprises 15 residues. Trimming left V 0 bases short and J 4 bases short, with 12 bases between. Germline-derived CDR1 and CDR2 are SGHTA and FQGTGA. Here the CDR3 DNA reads TGTGCCAGCAGCTTAACGTTCGGGGCAGCAGAGACCCAGTACTTC. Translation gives CASSLTFGAAETQYF.

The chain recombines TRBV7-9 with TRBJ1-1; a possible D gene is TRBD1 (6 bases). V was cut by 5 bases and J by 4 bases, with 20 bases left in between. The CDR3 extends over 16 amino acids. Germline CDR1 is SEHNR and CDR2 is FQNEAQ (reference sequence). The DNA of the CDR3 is TGTGCCAGCAGCGGATGGGACACCGACTGGGGCACTGAAGCTTTCTTT. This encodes CASSGWDTDWGTEAFF.

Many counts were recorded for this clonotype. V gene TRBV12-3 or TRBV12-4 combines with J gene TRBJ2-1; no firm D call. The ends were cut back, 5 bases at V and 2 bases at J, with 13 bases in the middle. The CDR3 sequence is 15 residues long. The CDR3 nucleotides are TGTGCCAGCAGTCTCGGACCTGGAGCCTACAATGAGCAGTTCTTC. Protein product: CASSLGPGAYNEQFF.

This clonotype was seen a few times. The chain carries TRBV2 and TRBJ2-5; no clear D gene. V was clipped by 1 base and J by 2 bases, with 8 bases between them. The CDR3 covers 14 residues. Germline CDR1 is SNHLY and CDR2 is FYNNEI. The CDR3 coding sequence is TGTGCCAGCAGTGAAGTGGGGAATCAAGAGACCCAGTACTTC. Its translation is CASSEVGNQETQYF.

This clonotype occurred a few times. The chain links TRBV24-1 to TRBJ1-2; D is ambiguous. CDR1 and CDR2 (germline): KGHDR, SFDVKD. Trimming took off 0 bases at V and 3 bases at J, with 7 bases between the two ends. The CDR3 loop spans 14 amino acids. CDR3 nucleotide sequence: TGTGCCACCAGTGATTTGTCCACCTACTATGGCTACACCTTC. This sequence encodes CATSDLSTYYGYTF.

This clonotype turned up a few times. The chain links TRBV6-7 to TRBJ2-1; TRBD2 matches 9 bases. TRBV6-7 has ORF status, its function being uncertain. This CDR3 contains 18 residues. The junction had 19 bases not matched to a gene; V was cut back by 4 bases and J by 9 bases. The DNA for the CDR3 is TGTGCCAGCAGTTCCGACCCTGGCGGGGGGGGCCCCAGGGGTGAGCAGTTCTTC. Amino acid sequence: CASSSDPGGGGPRGEQFF.

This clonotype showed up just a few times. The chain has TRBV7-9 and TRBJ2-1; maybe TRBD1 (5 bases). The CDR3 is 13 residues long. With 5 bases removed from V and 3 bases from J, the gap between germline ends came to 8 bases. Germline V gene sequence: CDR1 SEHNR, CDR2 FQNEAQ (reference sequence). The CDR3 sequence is CASSHDSYNEQFF. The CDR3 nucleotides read TGTGCCAGCAGCCACGACAGCTACAATGAGCAGTTCTTC.

As DNA, the CDR3 is TGTGCCAGCAGCCAAGATTATTCTGGCAAAAACATTCAGTACTTC. Translated: CASSQDYSGKNIQYF. This chain uses TRBV4-2 with TRBJ2-4, with D unresolved. The CDR3 runs 15 residues. Between the trimmed V and J ends, which lost 0 bases and 3 bases, there was a span of 9 bases. The germline V gene has CDR1 LGHNA and CDR2 YNFKEQ.

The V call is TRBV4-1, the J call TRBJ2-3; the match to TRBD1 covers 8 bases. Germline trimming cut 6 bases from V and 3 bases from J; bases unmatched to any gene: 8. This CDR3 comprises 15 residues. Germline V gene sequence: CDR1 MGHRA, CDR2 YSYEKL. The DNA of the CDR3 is TGCGCCAGCAGGGTCGGACAGGGTAGGACAGATACGCAGTATTTT. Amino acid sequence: CASRVGQGRTDTQYF.

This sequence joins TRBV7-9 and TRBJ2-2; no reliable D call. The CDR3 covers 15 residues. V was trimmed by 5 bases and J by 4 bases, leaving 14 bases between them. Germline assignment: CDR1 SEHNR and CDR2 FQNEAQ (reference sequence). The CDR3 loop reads CASSLVGSSTGELFF. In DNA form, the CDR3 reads TGTGCCAGCAGCCTGGTCGGAAGTAGCACCGGGGAGCTGTTTTTT. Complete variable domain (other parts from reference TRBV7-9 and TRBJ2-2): DTGVSQNPRHKITKRGQNVTFRCDPISEHNRLYWYRQTLGQGPEFLTYFQNEAQLEKSRLLSDRFSAERPKGSFSTLEIQRTEQGDSAMYLCASSLVGSSTGELFFGEGSRLTVL.

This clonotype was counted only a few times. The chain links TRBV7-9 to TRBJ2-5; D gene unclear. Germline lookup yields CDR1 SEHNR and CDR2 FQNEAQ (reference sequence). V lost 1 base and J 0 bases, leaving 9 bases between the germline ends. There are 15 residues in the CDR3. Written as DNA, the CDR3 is TGTGCCAGCAGCTTAGTTTACCCGGACCAAGAGACCCAGTACTTC. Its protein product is CASSLVYPDQETQYF.

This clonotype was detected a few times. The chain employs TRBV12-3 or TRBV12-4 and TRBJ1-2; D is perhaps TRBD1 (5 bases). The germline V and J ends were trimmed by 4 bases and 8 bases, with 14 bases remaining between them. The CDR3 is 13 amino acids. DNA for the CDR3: TGTGCCAGCAGTTACCACCGCGGGGGAGGCTACACCTTC. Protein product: CASSYHRGGGYTF.

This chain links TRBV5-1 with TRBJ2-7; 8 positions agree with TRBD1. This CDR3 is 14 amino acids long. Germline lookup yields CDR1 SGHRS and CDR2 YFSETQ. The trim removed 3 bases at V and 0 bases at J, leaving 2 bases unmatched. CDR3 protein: CASSSGQGSYEQYF. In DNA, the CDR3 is TGCGCCAGCAGCTCCGGACAGGGCTCCTACGAGCAGTACTTC.

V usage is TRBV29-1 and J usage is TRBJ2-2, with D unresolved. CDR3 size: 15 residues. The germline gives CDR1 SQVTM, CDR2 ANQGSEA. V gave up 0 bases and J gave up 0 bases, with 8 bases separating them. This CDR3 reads CSVEDVRANTGELFF. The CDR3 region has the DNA TGCAGCGTTGAAGACGTACGCGCGAACACCGGGGAGCTGTTTTTT.

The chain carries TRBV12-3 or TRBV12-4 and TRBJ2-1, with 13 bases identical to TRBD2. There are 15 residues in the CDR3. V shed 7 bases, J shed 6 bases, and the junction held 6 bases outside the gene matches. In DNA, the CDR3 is TGTGCCAGCACTCCGACTAGCGGGGGGACCAATGAGCAGTTCTTC. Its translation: CASTPTSGGTNEQFF.

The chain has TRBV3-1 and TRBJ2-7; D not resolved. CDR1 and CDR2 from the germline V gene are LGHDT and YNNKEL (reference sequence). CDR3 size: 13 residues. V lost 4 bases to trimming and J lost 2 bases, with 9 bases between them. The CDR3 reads CASSPESPYEQYV. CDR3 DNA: TGTGCCAGCAGCCCCGAAAGCCCCTACGAGCAGTACGTC.

CDR3 nucleotide sequence: TGTGCCAGCAGTGTCGGGGCCGGGACAGGGGTCCACGAGCAGTACTTC. It codes for CASSVGAGTGVHEQYF. The chain links TRBV6-4 to TRBJ2-7; 10 bases match TRBD1. The V segment lost 4 bases and the J segment 5 bases; nucleotides outside the gene matches: 11. From germline, CDR1 is MRHNA and CDR2 SNTAGT. The CDR3 loop spans 16 amino acids.